Each of the 10 T cell receptor beta chains below was sequenced from the same sample in a study of T-cell memory formation after mild COVID-19. TCRdb called the 5' RACE reads again in MiXCR, with one record for every CDR3 protein. Here the sample spans 250,000 to 350,000 distinct CDR3 sequences, roughly 15% being singletons. The sample comprised PBMCs or a T cell subset sorted from them (not recorded which). The receptor source for this set is a man between 18 and 35 years old who had mild COVID-19 (a few samples of this study predate the infection). Cell type and time point are not known.

The genes are TRBV30 and TRBJ1-1, with D possibly matching TRBD1 (6 bases). Germline-derived CDR1 and CDR2 are GTSNPN and SVGIG (reference sequence). The ends were cut back, 3 bases at V and 5 bases at J, with 16 bases in the middle. This CDR3 contains 14 residues. CDR3 amino acids: CAWRLGGAVTEAFF. The CDR3 nucleotides read TGTGCCTGGAGGCTCGGGGGGGCGGTTACTGAAGCTTTCTTT.

The chain combines TRBV2 with TRBJ2-3, with 10 nucleotides matching TRBD2. CDR1 is SNHLY, CDR2 FYNNEI, per germline. The CDR3 has 12 amino acids. The junction had 5 bases not matched to a gene; V was cut back by 3 bases and J by 14 bases. This chain's CDR3 is CASSESGGAAYF. The CDR3 nucleotides are TGTGCCAGCAGTGAGAGCGGGGGGGCAGCGTATTTT.

The V call is TRBV5-6, the J call TRBJ1-2; D unresolved. The CDR3 extends over 15 amino acids. Germline V gene sequence: CDR1 SGHDT, CDR2 YYEEEE. V was trimmed by 2 bases and J by 3 bases, leaving 14 bases between them. The DNA of the CDR3 is TGTGCCAGCAGCTTAAGGCGATACAAAGACTATGGCTACACCTTC. It encodes CASSLRRYKDYGYTF.

The chain uses TRBV19 and TRBJ1-1, with TRBD1 identical over 8 bases. V shed 3 bases, J shed 10 bases, and the junction held 7 bases outside the gene matches. Germline lookup yields CDR1 LNHDA and CDR2 SQIVND (reference sequence). The CDR3 sequence is 13 residues long. The CDR3 sequence: CASSMVGQGRAFF. The CDR3 nucleotides read TGTGCCAGTAGTATGGTTGGACAGGGACGAGCTTTCTTT.

This chain joins TRBV14 and TRBJ2-1; 9 bases map to TRBD2. From germline, CDR1 is SGHDN and CDR2 FVKESK. The CDR3 covers 16 residues. The J segment lost 0 bases and the V segment lost 4 bases, leaving 4 bases of the junction unmatched. This CDR3 is CASSPRLADSYNEQFF. Written as DNA, the CDR3 is TGTGCCAGCAGCCCCAGACTAGCGGACTCCTACAATGAGCAGTTCTTC.

The chain uses TRBV4-3 and TRBJ2-2; D is perhaps TRBD1 (6 bases). With 0 bases removed from V and 1 base from J, the gap between germline ends came to 18 bases. The CDR3 sequence is 19 residues long. The germline V gene has CDR1 LGHNA and CDR2 YSLEER. CDR3 sequence (DNA): TGCGCCAGCAGCCAAGAATTGGTGGGGGCCACACTGAACACCGGGGAGCTGTTTTTT. Protein sequence: CASSQELVGATLNTGELFF.

The genes are TRBV5-6 and TRBJ2-7, with D hard to call. This CDR3 is built from 13 residues. Trimming stripped 4 bases from V and 3 bases from J, with 11 bases between. Germline V gene lookup returns CDR1 SGHDT and CDR2 YYEEEE. The CDR3 region has the DNA TGTGCCAGCAGCCGTACTCACAACTACGAGCAGTACTTC. Its translation: CASSRTHNYEQYF.

The chain combines TRBV7-9 with TRBJ2-7; D might be TRBD1 or TRBD2, each matching 6 bases. The CDR3 has 14 residues. Trimming took off 1 base at V and 2 bases at J, with 9 bases between the two ends. Germline CDR1 SEHNR, CDR2 FQNEAQ (reference sequence). The DNA for the CDR3 is TGTGCCAGCAGCTTAGGGGGGGCCGCCTACGAGCAGTACTTC. Translating it yields CASSLGGAAYEQYF.

The table lists this clonotype with a few counts. The V and J genes are TRBV7-2 and TRBJ1-5; 7 bases fit TRBD1. Germline lookup yields CDR1 SGHTA and CDR2 FQGNSA. The CDR3 has 14 residues. J gave up 8 bases and V 5 bases, and 9 bases lay outside the gene matches. The DNA of the CDR3 is TGTGCCAGCAGCCGTACAGGGGTTAGGGAGCCCCAGCATTTT. This codes for CASSRTGVREPQHF.

The V and J genes are TRBV10-3 and TRBJ2-7; 8 bases agree with TRBD1. The CDR3 runs to 15 residues. The J segment lost 3 bases and the V segment lost 3 bases, leaving 7 bases of the junction unmatched. CDR1 and CDR2 from the germline V gene are ENHRY and SYGVKD. The DNA for the CDR3 is TGTGCCATCAGTGATCAGGGGACAGGTCACTACGAGCAGTACGTC. Protein product: CAISDQGTGHYEQYV.